This entry concerns a single T cell receptor beta chain. Its cognate antigen is unknown. Researchers took blood at baseline, on cycle 4 day 1, and on cycle 7 day 1. Sequenced by immunoSEQ multiplex PCR; TCRdb stores in-frame clones only, minus some. The table shows around 18,000 clones, with roughly 72% occurring only once. The sample originates from a study of OX40 agonist ivuxolimab in advanced cancers. Study outcomes and limitations: Both CD4+ and CD8+ T cell populations in blood had undergone clonal expansion by week 6 at 0.1 to 3.0 mg/kg. Some patients without response likewise showed low normalized clonal expansion.

The CDR3 covers 15 residues. Germline V gene sequence: CDR1 MNHEY, CDR2 SVGAGI. J gave up 2 bases and V 6 bases, and 5 bases lay outside the gene matches. The sample in question was CD4+ or CD8+ T cells sorted from blood, obtained in a trial of the OX40 agonist ivuxolimab. The sequence was obtained from an adult with an advanced solid tumor such as melanoma, head and neck, liver or kidney cancer. The chain couples TRBV6-5 to TRBJ2-1, with TRBD2 matching 9 bases. The CDR3 sequence: CASRGLAEAYNEQFF. The CDR3 nucleotides are TGTGCCAGCAGGGGACTAGCCGAGGCCTACAATGAGCAGTTCTTC.